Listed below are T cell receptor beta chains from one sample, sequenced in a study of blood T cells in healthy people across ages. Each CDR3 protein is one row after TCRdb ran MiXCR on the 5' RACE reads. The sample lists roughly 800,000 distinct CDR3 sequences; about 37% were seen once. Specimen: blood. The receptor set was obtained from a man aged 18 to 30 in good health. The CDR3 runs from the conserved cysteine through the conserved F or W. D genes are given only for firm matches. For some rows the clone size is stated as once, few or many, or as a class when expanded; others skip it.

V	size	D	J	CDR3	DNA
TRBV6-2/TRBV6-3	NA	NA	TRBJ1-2	CASSYAARNYGYTF	TGTGCCAGCAGTTACGCCGCCCGGAACTATGGCTACACCTTC
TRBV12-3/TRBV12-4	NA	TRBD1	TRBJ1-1	CASSPSGQGRAFF	TGTGCCAGCAGTCCCTCTGGACAGGGCCGCGCTTTCTTT
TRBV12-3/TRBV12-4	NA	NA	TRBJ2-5	CASSLISSYQETQYF	TGTGCCAGCAGTTTAATCAGCTCGTACCAAGAGACCCAGTACTTC
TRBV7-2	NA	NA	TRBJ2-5	CASSLSWGEETQYF	TGTGCCAGCAGCTTAAGTTGGGGTGAGGAGACCCAGTACTTC
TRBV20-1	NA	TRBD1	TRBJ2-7	CSARQGNYEQYF	TGCAGTGCCCGACAGGGGAACTACGAGCAGTACTTC
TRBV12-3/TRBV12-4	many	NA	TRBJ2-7	CASSHGTHYEQYF	TGTGCCAGCAGCCACGGGACTCACTACGAGCAGTACTTC
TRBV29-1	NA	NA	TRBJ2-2	CSVRSGPEGELFF	TGCAGCGTGCGGTCGGGGCCGGAGGGGGAGCTGTTTTTT
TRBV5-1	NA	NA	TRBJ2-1	CASSVQSSSYNEQFF	TGCGCCAGCAGCGTACAGAGCAGCTCCTACAATGAGCAGTTCTTC
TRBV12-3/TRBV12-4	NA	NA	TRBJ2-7	CASSWTKNEQYF	TGTGCCAGCAGTTGGACCAAGAACGAGCAGTACTTC
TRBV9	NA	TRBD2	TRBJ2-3	CASSVVGLADTQYF	TGTGCCAGCAGCGTAGTAGGACTAGCTGATACGCAGTATTTT
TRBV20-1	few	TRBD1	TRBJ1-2	CSAEGQGVAYGYTF	TGCAGTGCAGAAGGACAGGGGGTTGCCTATGGCTACACCTTC
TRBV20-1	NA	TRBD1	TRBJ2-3	CSASSDRVAPDTQYF	TGCAGTGCTAGTTCCGACAGGGTGGCTCCAGATACGCAGTATTTT
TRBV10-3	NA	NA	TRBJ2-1	CVISARDNSPPQFF	TGTGTCATCAGTGCCCGGGATAACTCCCCACCTCAGTTCTTC
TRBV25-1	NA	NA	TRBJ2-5	CASSRSGTTGWGTQYF	TGTGCCAGCAGCCGATCGGGGACGACCGGGTGGGGGACCCAGTACTTC
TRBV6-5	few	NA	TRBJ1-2	CASSILQGSYGYTF	TGTGCCAGCAGTATACTCCAGGGTTCCTATGGCTACACCTTC
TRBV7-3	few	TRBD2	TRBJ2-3	CASSPKGTITDTQYF	TGTGCCAGCAGCCCCAAGGGGACTATCACAGATACGCAGTATTTT
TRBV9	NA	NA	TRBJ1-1	CASSEKTRSAAFF	TGTGCCAGCAGCGAGAAAACGCGGAGTGCAGCTTTCTTT
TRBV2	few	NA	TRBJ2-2	CASSDVGARTGELFF	TGTGCCAGCAGTGATGTAGGGGCGAGGACCGGGGAGCTGTTTTTT
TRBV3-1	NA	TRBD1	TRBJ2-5	CASTPGGEQYF	TGTGCCAGCACCCCAGGGGGTGAGCAGTACTTC
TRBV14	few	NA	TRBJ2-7	CASSPNPRGNRATYEQYF	TGTGCCAGCAGCCCAAATCCCCGGGGGAACAGGGCGACCTACGAGCAGTACTTC
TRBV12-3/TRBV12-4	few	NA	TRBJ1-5	CASSRLQGNQPQHF	TGTGCCAGCAGTCGATTACAGGGCAATCAGCCCCAGCATTTT
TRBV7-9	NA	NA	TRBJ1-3	CASSLGTSSGNTIYF	TGTGCCAGCAGCTTAGGGACAAGCTCTGGAAACACCATATATTTT
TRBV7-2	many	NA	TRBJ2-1	CASSDMGITYNEQFF	TGTGCCAGCTCCGATATGGGGATAACTTACAATGAGCAGTTCTTC
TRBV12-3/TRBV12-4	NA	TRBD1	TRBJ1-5	CASSLRTGGNQPQHF	TGTGCCAGCAGTTTACGGACAGGGGGCAATCAGCCCCAGCATTTT
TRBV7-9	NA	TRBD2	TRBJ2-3	CASLHWTRTDTQYF	TGTGCCAGCCTACACTGGACTAGGACAGATACGCAGTATTTT
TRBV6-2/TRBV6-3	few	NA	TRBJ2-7	CASSYSKGSDEQYF	TGTGCCAGCAGTTACTCGAAAGGTTCCGACGAGCAGTACTTC
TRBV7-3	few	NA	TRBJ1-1	CASSLVRDTEAFF	TGTGCCAGCAGCTTAGTCAGGGACACTGAAGCTTTCTTT
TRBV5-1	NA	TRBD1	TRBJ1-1	CASSPAMDRLDTEAFF	TGCGCCAGCAGCCCCGCCATGGACAGGTTAGACACTGAAGCTTTCTTT
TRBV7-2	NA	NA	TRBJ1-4	CASSWGGDNEKLFF	TGTGCCAGCAGTTGGGGCGGAGATAATGAAAAACTGTTTTTT
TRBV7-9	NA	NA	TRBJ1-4	CASSFGANNEKLFF	TGTGCCAGCAGCTTTGGGGCCAATAATGAAAAACTGTTTTTT
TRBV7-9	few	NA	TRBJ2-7	CASSLGDTRSYEQYF	TGTGCCAGCAGCTTAGGGGATACCCGCTCCTACGAGCAGTACTTC
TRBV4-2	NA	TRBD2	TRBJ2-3	CASSRRLAGGSTDTQYF	TGTGCCAGCAGCCGCCGACTAGCGGGGGGGAGCACAGATACGCAGTATTTT
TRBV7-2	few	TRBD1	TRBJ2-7	CASSLSGTATYEQYF	TGTGCCAGCAGCTTATCCGGGACAGCAACCTACGAGCAGTACTTC
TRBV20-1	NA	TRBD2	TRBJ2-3	CSATTSGATADTQYF	TGCAGTGCGACGACTAGCGGGGCCACCGCAGATACGCAGTATTTT
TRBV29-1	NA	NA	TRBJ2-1	CGVEGSATAKQFF	TGCGGCGTTGAAGGATCAGCGACAGCAAAACAGTTCTTC
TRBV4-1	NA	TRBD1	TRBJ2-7	CASSHLTGGSYEQYF	TGCGCCAGCAGCCACCTGACAGGGGGTTCCTACGAGCAGTACTTC
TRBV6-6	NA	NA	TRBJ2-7	CANSRRGRNEQYF	TGTGCCAACAGTCGACGAGGACGAAATGAGCAGTACTTC
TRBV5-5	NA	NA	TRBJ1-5	CASSLNALDRSNQPQHF	TGTGCCAGCAGCCTTAACGCCCTTGATCGAAGCAATCAGCCCCAGCATTTT
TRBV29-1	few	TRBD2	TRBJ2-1	CSVRGLAGELYNEQFF	TGCAGCGTCCGGGGACTAGCGGGGGAACTCTACAATGAGCAGTTCTTC
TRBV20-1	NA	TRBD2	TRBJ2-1	CSASGLAGGPNNEQFF	TGCAGTGCTTCGGGACTAGCGGGGGGACCTAACAATGAGCAGTTCTTC
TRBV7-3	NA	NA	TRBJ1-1	CASSGPERNTEAFF	TGTGCCAGCAGCGGACCGGAGAGGAACACTGAAGCTTTCTTT
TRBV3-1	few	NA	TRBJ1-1	CASSSIVSNTEAFF	TGTGCCAGCAGCTCCATTGTCTCGAACACTGAAGCTTTCTTT